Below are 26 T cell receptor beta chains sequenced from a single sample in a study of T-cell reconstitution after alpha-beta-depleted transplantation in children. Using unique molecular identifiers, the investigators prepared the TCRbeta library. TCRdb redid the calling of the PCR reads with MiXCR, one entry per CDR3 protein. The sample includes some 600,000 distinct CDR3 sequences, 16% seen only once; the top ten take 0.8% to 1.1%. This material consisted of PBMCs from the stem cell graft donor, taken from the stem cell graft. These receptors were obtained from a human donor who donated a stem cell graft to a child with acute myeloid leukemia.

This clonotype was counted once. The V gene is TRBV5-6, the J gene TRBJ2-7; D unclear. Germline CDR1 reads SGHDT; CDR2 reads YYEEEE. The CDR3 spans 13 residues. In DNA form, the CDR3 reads TGTGCCATCAGCCCCGGGCCCGTTTGCGAGCAGTACGTC. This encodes CAISPGPVCEQYV.

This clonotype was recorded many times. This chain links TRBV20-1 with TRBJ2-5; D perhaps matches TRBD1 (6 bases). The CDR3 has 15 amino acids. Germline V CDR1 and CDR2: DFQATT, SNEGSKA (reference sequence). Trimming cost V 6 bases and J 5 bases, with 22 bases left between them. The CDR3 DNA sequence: TGCAGTGCCCACAACCCCACAGGGCGTGGCGAGACCCAGTACTTC. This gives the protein CSAHNPTGRGETQYF.

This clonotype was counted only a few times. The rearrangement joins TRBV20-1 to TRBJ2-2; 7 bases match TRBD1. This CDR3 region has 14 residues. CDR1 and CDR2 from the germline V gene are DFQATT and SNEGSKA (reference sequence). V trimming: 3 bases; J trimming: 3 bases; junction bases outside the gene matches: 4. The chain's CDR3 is CSASSQGDTGELFF. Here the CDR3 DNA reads TGCAGTGCTAGTTCGCAGGGGGACACCGGGGAGCTGTTTTTT.

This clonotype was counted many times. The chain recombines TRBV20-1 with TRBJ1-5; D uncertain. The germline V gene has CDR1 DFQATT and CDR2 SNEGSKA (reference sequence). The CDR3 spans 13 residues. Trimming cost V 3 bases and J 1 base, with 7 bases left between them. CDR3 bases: TGCAGTGCTAGCGGACCGAGCAATCAGCCCCAGCATTTT. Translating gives CSASGPSNQPQHF.

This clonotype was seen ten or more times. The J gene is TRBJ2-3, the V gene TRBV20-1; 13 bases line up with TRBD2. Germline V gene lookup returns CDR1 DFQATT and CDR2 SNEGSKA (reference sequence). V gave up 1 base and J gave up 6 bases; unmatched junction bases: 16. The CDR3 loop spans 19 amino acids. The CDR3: CSARARGLAGARGTDTQYF. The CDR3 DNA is TGCAGTGCTAGAGCCCGCGGACTAGCGGGGGCCAGGGGTACGGATACGCAGTATTTT.

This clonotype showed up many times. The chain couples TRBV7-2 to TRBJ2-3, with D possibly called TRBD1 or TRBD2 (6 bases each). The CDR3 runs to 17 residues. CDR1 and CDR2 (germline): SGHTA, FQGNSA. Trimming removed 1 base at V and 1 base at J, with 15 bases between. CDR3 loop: CASSLVSGGSGTDTQYF. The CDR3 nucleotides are TGTGCCAGCAGCTTAGTATCCGGGGGCTCGGGCACAGATACGCAGTATTTT.

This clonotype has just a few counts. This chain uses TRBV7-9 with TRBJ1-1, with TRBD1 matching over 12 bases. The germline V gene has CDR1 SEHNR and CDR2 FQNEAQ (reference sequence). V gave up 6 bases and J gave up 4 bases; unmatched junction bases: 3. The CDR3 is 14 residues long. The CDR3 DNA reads TGTGCCAGCAGGCCGGGACAGGGGGCCACTGAAGCTTTCTTT. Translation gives CASRPGQGATEAFF.

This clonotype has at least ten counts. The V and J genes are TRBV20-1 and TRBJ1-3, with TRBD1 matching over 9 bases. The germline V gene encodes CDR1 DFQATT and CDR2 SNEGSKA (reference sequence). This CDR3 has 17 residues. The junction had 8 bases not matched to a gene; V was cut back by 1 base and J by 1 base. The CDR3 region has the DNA TGCAGTGCTAGAGGGGAGACAGGGGGAAGGTCTGGAAACACCATATATTTT. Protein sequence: CSARGETGGRSGNTIYF.

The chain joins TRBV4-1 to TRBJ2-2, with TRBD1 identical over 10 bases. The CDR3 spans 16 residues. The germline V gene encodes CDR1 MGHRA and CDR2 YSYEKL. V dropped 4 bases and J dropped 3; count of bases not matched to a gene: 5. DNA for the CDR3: TGCGCCAGCAGCCTAGAAGGGACAGGGGACACCGGGGAGCTGTTTTTT. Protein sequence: CASSLEGTGDTGELFF.

The CDR3 bases are TGTGCCACCAGGCCTCTATTTGGTAGCTCCTACGAGCAGTACTTC. Amino acids: CATRPLFGSSYEQYF. The chain combines TRBV15 with TRBJ2-7, with D unresolved. There are 15 residues in the CDR3. Trimming shortened V by 6 bases and J by 0 bases, and 15 bases separated the two germline ends. Per germline, CDR1 LNHNV and CDR2 YYDKDF (reference sequence).

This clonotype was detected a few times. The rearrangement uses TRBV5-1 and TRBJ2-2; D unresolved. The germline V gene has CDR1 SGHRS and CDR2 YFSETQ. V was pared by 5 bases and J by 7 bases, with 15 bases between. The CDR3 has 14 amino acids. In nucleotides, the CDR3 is TGCGCCAGCAGAAGTCCCCAGAACTACGGGGAGCTGTTTTTT. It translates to CASRSPQNYGELFF. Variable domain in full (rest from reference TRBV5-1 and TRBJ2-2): KAGVTQTPRYLIKTRGQQVTLSCSPISGHRSVSWYQQTPGQGLQFLFEYFSETQRNKGNFPGRFSGRQFSNSRSEMNVSTLELGDSALYLCASRSPQNYGELFFGEGSRLTVL.

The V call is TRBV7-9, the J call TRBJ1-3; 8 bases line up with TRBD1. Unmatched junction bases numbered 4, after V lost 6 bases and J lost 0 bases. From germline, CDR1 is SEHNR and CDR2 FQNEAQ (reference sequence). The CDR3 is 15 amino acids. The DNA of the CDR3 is TGTGCCAGCAGACGGGACAGGTCCTCTGGAAACACCATATATTTT. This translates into CASRRDRSSGNTIYF.

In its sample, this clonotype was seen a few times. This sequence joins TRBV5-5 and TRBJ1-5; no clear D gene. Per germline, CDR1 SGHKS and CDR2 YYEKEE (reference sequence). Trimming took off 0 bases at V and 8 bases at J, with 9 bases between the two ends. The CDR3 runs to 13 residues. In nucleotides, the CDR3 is TGTGCCAGCAGCTTGGGGCCGAGGGAGCCCCAGCATTTT. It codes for CASSLGPREPQHF.

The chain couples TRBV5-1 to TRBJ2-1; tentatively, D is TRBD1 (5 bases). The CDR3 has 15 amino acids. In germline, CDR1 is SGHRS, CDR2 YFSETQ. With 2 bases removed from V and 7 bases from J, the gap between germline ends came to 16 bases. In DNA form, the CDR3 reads TGCGCCAGCAGCTTAATGAAGGGGATTGGAAATGAGCAGTTCTTC. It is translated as CASSLMKGIGNEQFF.

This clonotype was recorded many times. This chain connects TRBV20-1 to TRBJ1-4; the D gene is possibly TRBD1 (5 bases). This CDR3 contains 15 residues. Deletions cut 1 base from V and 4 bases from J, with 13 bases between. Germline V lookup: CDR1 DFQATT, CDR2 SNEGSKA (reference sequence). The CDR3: CSARAGTGLNEKLFF. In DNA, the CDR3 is TGCAGTGCTAGAGCAGGAACAGGACTTAATGAAAAACTGTTTTTT.

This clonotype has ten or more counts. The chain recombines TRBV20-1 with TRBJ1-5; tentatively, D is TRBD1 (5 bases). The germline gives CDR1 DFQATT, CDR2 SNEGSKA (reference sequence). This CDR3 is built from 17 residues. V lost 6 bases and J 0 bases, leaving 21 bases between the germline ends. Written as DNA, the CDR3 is TGCAGTGCCTGCCGGAGGACGGGGACGTATAGCAATCAGCCCCAGCATTTT. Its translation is CSACRRTGTYSNQPQHF.

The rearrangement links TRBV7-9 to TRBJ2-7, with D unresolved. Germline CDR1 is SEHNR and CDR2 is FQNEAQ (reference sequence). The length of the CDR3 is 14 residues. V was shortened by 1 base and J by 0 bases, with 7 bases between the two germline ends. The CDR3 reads CASSLEWISYEQYF. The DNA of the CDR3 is TGTGCCAGCAGCTTAGAGTGGATCTCCTACGAGCAGTACTTC.

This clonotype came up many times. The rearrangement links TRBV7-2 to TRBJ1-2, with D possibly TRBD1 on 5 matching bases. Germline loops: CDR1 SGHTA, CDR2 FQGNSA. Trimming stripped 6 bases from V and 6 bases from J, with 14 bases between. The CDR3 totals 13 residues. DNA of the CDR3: TGTGCCAGCAGAACAGGTTCCCTAGATGGCTACACCTTC. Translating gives CASRTGSLDGYTF.

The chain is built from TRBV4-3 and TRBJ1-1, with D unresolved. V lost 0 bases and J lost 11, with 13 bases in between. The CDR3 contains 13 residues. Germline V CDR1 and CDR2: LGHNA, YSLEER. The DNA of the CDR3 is TGCGCCAGCAGCCAAGACGGGGAGAGTTGGGCTTTCTTT. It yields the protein CASSQDGESWAFF.

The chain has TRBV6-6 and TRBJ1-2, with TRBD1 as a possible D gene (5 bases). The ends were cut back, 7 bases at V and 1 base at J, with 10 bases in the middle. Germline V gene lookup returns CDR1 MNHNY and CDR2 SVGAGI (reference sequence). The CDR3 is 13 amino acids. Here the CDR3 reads CASTPGNNYGYTF. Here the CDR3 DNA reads TGTGCCAGCACCCCAGGGAATAACTATGGCTACACCTTC.

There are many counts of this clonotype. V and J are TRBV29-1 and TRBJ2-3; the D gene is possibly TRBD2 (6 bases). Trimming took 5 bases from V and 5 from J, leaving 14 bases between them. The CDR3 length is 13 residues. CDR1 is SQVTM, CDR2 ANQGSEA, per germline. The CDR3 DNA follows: TGCAGCGTTCCCAACGGGGGTGAAGATACGCAGTATTTT. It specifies CSVPNGGEDTQYF.

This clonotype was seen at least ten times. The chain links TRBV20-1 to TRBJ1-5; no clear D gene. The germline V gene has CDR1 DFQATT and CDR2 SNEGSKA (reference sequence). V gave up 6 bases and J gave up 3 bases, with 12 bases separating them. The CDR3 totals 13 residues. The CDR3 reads CSAPDGFNQPQHF. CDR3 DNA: TGCAGTGCCCCGGACGGATTCAATCAGCCCCAGCATTTT.

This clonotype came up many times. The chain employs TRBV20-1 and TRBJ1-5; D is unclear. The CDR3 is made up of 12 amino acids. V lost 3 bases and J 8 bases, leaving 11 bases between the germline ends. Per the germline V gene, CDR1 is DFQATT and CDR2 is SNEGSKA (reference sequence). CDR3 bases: TGCAGTGCTAGTCGTTCGGGGAAGCCCCAGCATTTT. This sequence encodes CSASRSGKPQHF.

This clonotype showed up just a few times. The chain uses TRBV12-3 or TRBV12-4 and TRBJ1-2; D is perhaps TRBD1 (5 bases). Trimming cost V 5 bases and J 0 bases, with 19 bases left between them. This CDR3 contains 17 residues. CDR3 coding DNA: TGTGCCAGCAGTCCCTCCACAACCGGGACGGCTAACTATGGCTACACCTTC. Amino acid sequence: CASSPSTTGTANYGYTF.

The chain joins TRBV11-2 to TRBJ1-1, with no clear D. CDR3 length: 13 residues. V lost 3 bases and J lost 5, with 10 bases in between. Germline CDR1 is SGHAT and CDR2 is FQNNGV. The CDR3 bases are TGTGCCAGCAGCTTTCCTGGACGGACTGAAGCTTTCTTT. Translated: CASSFPGRTEAFF.

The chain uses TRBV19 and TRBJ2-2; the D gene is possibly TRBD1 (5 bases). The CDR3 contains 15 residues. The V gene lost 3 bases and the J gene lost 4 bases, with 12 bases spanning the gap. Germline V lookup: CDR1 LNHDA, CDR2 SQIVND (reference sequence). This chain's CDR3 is CASSILTATTGELFF. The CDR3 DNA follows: TGTGCCAGTAGTATTCTGACAGCAACCACCGGGGAGCTGTTTTTT.